Sequencing of this TCR beta chain was carried out in a study of blood T cell repertoires in COVID-19. Overall study context: From T cells, B-cell-depleted T cells, or PBMCs came the material, which was cDNA or gDNA.

Germline values: CDR1 LNHDA, CDR2 SQIVND (reference sequence). V lost 7 bases and J lost 2; bases outside the gene matches: 4. CDR3 length equals 13 residues. Authors' methods: From reference gene primer amplification, estimates of nucleated cell counts were derived. Measured with immunoSEQ multiplex PCR; TCRdb has only the in-frame clones, and not every one. V, J and clone size are those of that table, while D and trimming were read from the DNA. The sample includes about 190,000 clones, around 86% of them seen just once. The specimen was peripheral blood. The sequence was collected from a woman aged 35 to 49 with acute or convalescent COVID-19. This chain uses TRBV19 with TRBJ1-2; 7 bases agree with TRBD1. This CDR3 reads CASNLGQNYGYTF. The CDR3 DNA sequence: TGTGCCAGTAATTTGGGACAGAACTATGGCTACACCTTC. Full variable domain (remainder filled in from reference TRBV19 and TRBJ1-2): DGGITQSPKYLFRKEGQNVTLSCEQNLNHDAMYWYRQDPGQGLRLIYYSQIVNDFQKGDIAEGYSVSREKKESFPLTVTSAQKNPTAFYLCASNLGQNYGYTFGSGTRLTVV.